Included here is one T cell receptor (beta chain) sequence, with context. Its target is not known. The authors ran the assay at deep level. Repertoires were generated with immunoSEQ multiplex PCR, while TCRdb's copy carries only in-frame clones and drops some. The data hold around 2,000,000 clones, with roughly 94% observed a single time. V was shortened by 0 bases and J by 3 bases, with 12 bases between the two germline ends. CDR1 and CDR2 (germline): MNHEY, SVGAGI. CDR3 size: 15 residues. This record comes from a study of shared clonotypes between healthy human individuals. Study details: Used for every donor were three CD4 naive, three CD4 memory, two CD8 naive and one CD8 memory plate.

Positive CCR7 selection of CD45RO-negative cells yielded the naive CD8 cells, and terminally differentiated effector memory CD45RA+ cells were excluded. Every contributor of samples was a Caucasian grown-up residing in Nashville, Tennessee. Study observations and caveats: Clonotype sharing among the donors was expected to vary with sequencing depth.

The clonotype was recovered from a man between 18 and 35 years old in good health. Sequenced sample: naive CD8+ T cells sorted from blood. V gene TRBV6-5 combines with J gene TRBJ2-7, with a tentative D call TRBD1 (6 bases). The CDR3 sequence: CASSYSRQENYEQYF. In nucleotides, the CDR3 is TGTGCCAGCAGTTACTCGAGACAGGAGAACTACGAGCAGTACTTC.